This T cell receptor (beta chain) was obtained from a study of cytomegalovirus exposure and HLA in healthy donors. The V and J ends lost 3 bases and 6 bases, in that order; junction bases with no gene match: 4. From germline, CDR1 is MNHEY and CDR2 SMNVEV (reference sequence). The CDR3 is made up of 13 amino acids. Whole-study findings and limits: In a later analysis, TCR beta V- and J-gene trimming was associated with a missense DCLRE1C variant.

Both 60 Vbeta primers and 13 Jbeta primers went into the PCR. Clones were sequenced by immunoSEQ multiplex PCR, and TCRdb holds only the in-frame ones, with some missing. The data contain some 120,000 clones, roughly 68% of them singletons. Remarks on this clone: Its antigen is unknown.

The clonotype comes from a woman aged 50 to 60 in good health and CMV-seropositive. Sequencing input: PBMCs. The rearrangement uses TRBV27 and TRBJ2-7; TRBD2 agrees at 8 bases. The CDR3 here is CASSFGRESEQYF. For the CDR3, the DNA is TGTGCCAGCAGTTTCGGGAGGGAGTCCGAGCAGTACTTC.